These 14 T cell receptor beta chains originate from one sample sequenced in a study of long-term antiretroviral therapy in people with HIV. An immunoSEQ assay, version v3.0, was performed at survey level. Repertoires were generated with immunoSEQ multiplex PCR, while TCRdb's copy carries only in-frame clones and drops some. The table records 15,000 to 20,000 clones, roughly 79% of them present only once. Material: unsorted PBMCs, obtained 2.2 years after starting antiretroviral therapy. The receptors were sampled from a man aged 45-60 years with HIV.

V usage is TRBV4-2 and J usage is TRBJ1-2; D perhaps matches TRBD1 (6 bases). There are 15 residues in the CDR3. Germline V gives CDR1 LGHNA, CDR2 YNFKEQ. Trimming took off 1 base at V and 6 bases at J, with 15 bases between the two ends. CDR3 sequence: CASSQVSRGLDGYTF. The CDR3, as DNA: TGTGCCAGCAGCCAAGTTTCCAGGGGCCTCGATGGCTACACCTTC.

The chain has TRBV6-6 and TRBJ2-7; the match to TRBD1 covers 11 bases. CDR1 and CDR2 from the germline V gene are MNHNY and SVGAGI (reference sequence). V lost 6 bases and J lost 3; bases outside the gene matches: 7. CDR3 length equals 15 residues. The CDR3 DNA sequence: TGTGCCAGCAGCCCGGGGACAGGGGGGTTCTACGAGCAGTACTTC. Its protein is CASSPGTGGFYEQYF.

The chain links TRBV19 to TRBJ2-3; 8 bases map to TRBD2. CDR3 length: 16 amino acids. V gave up 4 bases and J gave up 4 bases; unmatched junction bases: 10. CDR1 and CDR2 from the germline V gene are LNHDA and SQIVND (reference sequence). The CDR3 loop is CASSSRGGPRADTQYF. DNA of the CDR3: TGTGCCAGTAGTAGCCGGGGGGGTCCAAGAGCAGATACGCAGTATTTT.

V and J are TRBV6-1 and TRBJ1-5, with D perhaps TRBD1 (5 bases). The germline gives CDR1 MNHNS, CDR2 SASEGT. Trimming left V 4 bases short and J 4 bases short, with 14 bases between. The CDR3 is 15 residues long. The CDR3 nucleotides are TGTGCCAGCAGTGCCCGGGGGGAGTGGAATCAGCCCCAGCATTTT. The encoded protein is CASSARGEWNQPQHF.

The chain combines TRBV5-4 with TRBJ2-2; 7 nucleotides line up with TRBD1. This CDR3 spans 15 amino acids. Unmatched junction bases numbered 8, after V lost 4 bases and J lost 5 bases. Germline CDR1 SGHNT, CDR2 YYREEE (reference sequence). The chain's CDR3 is CASSSGQVYTGELFF. DNA of the CDR3: TGTGCCAGCAGCAGTGGACAGGTTTATACCGGGGAGCTGTTTTTT.

This rearrangement joins TRBV5-1 to TRBJ2-3; 15 bases are shared with TRBD2. Germline CDR1 reads SGHRS; CDR2 reads YFSETQ. The ends lost 3 bases at V and 2 bases at J; junction bases unmatched: 4. This CDR3 spans 17 amino acids. The CDR3 protein is CASSWGLAGGPTDTQYF. In DNA form, the CDR3 reads TGCGCCAGCAGCTGGGGACTAGCGGGAGGCCCCACAGATACGCAGTATTTT.

This clone has only one observation. V is TRBV30 and J is TRBJ1-5; D is unresolved. Germline V gene lookup returns CDR1 GTSNPN and CDR2 SVGIG (reference sequence). The CDR3 extends over 13 amino acids. The germline V and J ends were trimmed by 2 bases and 6 bases, with 11 bases remaining between them. The chain's CDR3 is CAWSPSLGQPQHF. CDR3 in DNA: TGTGCCTGGAGTCCCTCACTTGGTCAGCCCCAGCATTTT.

This rearrangement joins TRBV18 to TRBJ2-1; TRBD2 aligns across 13 bases. The CDR3 is made up of 15 amino acids. J was trimmed by 9 bases and V by 6 bases; bases with no gene match: 8. Germline V gene sequence: CDR1 KGHSH, CDR2 LQKENI. As DNA, the CDR3 is TGTGCCAGCTCCCGCGGACTAGCGGGAGCTGTTGAGCAGTTCTTC. It is translated as CASSRGLAGAVEQFF.

This clone was seen only once. The chain joins TRBV14 to TRBJ2-7; D is tentatively TRBD1 or TRBD2 (5 bases each). Trimming stripped 3 bases from V and 4 bases from J, with 16 bases between. The CDR3 is 15 residues long. CDR1 and CDR2 from the germline V gene are SGHDN and FVKESK. The CDR3, as DNA: TGTGCCAGCAGCCATACCCGGGACCCCTGGTACGAGCAGTACTTC. This gives the protein CASSHTRDPWYEQYF.

This chain links TRBV6-5 with TRBJ2-7; 8 bases agree with TRBD1. CDR1 MNHEY and CDR2 SVGAGI come from the germline V gene. Trimming removed 6 bases from V and 3 bases from J; junction bases left unmatched: 7. CDR3 length equals 14 residues. The CDR3 nucleotides are TGTGCCAGCAGGGTCGGACAGGGAGGCTACGAGCAGTACTTC. Protein: CASRVGQGGYEQYF.

By share, this clone ranks as medium-sized. The V call is TRBV27, the J call TRBJ1-1; maybe TRBD1 (5 bases). CDR1 is MNHEY, CDR2 SMNVEV, per germline (reference sequence). The CDR3 extends over 13 amino acids. The germline V and J ends were trimmed by 5 bases and 5 bases, with 12 bases remaining between them. DNA for the CDR3: TGTGCCAGCAGTGTGACAGCTAGGACTGAAGCTTTCTTT. It encodes CASSVTARTEAFF.

The CDR3 sequence: CAISESGQPQHF. For the CDR3, the DNA is TGTGCCATCAGTGAGTCGGGTCAGCCCCAGCATTTT. This sequence joins TRBV10-3 and TRBJ1-5; D remains unclear. This CDR3 has 12 residues. Deletions cut 0 bases from V and 6 bases from J, with 3 bases between. Germline V gives CDR1 ENHRY, CDR2 SYGVKD.

CDR3 coding DNA: TGTGCCAGCTCGTCCAGGGGTAACACTGAAGCTTTCTTT. Residues: CASSSRGNTEAFF. The V call is TRBV18, the J call TRBJ1-1, with D possibly TRBD1 on 6 matching bases. Trimming cost V 6 bases and J 2 bases, with 10 bases left between them. This CDR3 region has 13 residues. Germline V gene sequence: CDR1 KGHSH, CDR2 LQKENI.

This clone was detected only once. The chain combines TRBV27 with TRBJ2-2; TRBD2 agrees at 14 bases. CDR1 and CDR2 (germline): MNHEY, SMNVEV (reference sequence). The V gene end was trimmed by 3 bases and the J gene end by 9 bases; junction bases not matched to a gene: 9. The CDR3 length is 17 residues. In DNA, the CDR3 is TGTGCCAGCAGTTTTTCTATAGGGACTAGCGGGAGCCGGGAGCTGTTTTTT. This encodes CASSFSIGTSGSRELFF.